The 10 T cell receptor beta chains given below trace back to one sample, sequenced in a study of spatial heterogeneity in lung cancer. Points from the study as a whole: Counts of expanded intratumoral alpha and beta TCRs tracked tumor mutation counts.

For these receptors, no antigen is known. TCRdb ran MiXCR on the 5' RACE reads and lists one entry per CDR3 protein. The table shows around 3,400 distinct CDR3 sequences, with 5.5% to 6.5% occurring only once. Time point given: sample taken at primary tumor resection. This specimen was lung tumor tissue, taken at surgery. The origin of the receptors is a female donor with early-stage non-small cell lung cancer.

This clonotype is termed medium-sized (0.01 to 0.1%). In DNA form, the CDR3 reads TGTGCCAGCAGCCCCTTGGGGGGTAAAGGCGGGGAGCTGTTTTTT. This codes for CASSPLGGKGGELFF. The V gene is TRBV7-2, the J gene TRBJ2-2; D is possibly TRBD2 (6 bases). The V end lost 5 bases, the J end lost 7 bases, and 17 bases lay between the germline ends. This CDR3 is built from 15 residues. CDR1 SGHTA and CDR2 FQGNSA come from the germline V gene.

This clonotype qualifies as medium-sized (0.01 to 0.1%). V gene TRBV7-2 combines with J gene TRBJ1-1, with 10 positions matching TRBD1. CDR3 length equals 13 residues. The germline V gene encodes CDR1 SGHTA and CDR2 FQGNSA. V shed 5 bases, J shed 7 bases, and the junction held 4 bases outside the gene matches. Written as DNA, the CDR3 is TGTGCCAGCAGCCGACAGGGGGCTTTTGAAGCTTTCTTT. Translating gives CASSRQGAFEAFF.

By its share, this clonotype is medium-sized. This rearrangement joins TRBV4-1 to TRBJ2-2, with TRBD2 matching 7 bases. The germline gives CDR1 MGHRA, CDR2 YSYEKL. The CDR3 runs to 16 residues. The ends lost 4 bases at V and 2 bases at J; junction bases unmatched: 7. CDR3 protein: CASSRAGTTNTGELFF. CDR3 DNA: TGCGCCAGCAGCCGAGCCGGGACTACCAACACCGGGGAGCTGTTTTTT.

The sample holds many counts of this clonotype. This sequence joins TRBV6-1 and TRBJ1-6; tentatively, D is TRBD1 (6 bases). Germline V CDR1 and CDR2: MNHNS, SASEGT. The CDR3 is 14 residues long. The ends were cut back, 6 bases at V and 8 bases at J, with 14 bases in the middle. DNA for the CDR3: TGTGCCAGCAGGCCCGGGGGGGCCTATTCACCCCTCCACTTT. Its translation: CASRPGGAYSPLHF.

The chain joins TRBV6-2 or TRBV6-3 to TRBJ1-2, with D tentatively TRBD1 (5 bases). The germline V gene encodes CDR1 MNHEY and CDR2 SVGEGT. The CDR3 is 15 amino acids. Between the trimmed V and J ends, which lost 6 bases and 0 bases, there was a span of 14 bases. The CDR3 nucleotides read TGTGCCAGCAGGCCCCCGGGACGGACTAACTATGGCTACACCTTC. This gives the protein CASRPPGRTNYGYTF.

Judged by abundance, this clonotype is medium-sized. The CDR3 region has the DNA TGTGCCAGCAGCAGGACTAGCGGGAGGGCGGAGGAGACCCAGTACTTC. Its translation is CASSRTSGRAEETQYF. The chain uses TRBV11-2 and TRBJ2-5, with TRBD2 matching over 15 bases. Germline CDR1 SGHAT, CDR2 FQNNGV. V dropped 5 bases and J dropped 5; count of bases not matched to a gene: 6. The CDR3 loop spans 16 amino acids.

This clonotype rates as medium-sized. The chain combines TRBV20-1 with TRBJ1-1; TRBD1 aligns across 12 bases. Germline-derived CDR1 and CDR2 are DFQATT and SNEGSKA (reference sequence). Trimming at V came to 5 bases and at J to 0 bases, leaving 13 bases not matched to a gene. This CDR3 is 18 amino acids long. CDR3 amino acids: CSAVSRWGQGAVNTEAFF. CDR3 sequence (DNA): TGCAGTGCTGTTTCCCGGTGGGGACAGGGGGCCGTGAACACTGAAGCTTTCTTT.

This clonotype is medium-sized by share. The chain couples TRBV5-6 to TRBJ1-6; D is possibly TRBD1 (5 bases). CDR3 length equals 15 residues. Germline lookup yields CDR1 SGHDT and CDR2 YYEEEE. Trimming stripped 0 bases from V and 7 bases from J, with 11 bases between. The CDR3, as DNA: TGTGCCAGCAGCTTGGGTAACAGGCTCAATTCACCCCTCCACTTT. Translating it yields CASSLGNRLNSPLHF.

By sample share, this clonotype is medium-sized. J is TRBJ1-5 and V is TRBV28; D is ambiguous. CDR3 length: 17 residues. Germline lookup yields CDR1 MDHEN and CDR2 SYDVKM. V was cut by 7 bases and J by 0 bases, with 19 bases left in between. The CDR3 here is CASTPSSAVYSNQPQHF. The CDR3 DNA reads TGTGCCAGCACCCCCAGCTCGGCCGTTTATAGCAATCAGCCCCAGCATTTT.

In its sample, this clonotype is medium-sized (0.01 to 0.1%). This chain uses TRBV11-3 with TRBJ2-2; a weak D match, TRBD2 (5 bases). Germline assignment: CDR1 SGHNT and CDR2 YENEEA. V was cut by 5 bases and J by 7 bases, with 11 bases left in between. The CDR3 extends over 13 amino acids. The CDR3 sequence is CASSPRGSGELFF. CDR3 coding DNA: TGTGCCAGCAGCCCAAGAGGGAGCGGGGAGCTGTTTTTT.